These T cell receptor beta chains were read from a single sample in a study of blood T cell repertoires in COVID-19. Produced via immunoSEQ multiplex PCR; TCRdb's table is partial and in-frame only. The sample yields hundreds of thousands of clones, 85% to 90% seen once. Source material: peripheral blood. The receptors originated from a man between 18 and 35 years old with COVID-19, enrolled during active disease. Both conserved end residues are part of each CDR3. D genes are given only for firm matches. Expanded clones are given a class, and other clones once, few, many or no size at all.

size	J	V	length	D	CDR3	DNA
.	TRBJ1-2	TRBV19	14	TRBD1	CASSNEQGAGGYTF	TGTGCCAGTAGTAATGAACAGGGGGCGGGTGGCTACACCTTC
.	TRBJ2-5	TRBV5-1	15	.	CASSLSTGSQETQYF	TGCGCCAGCAGCTTGTCGACAGGTTCCCAAGAGACCCAGTACTTC
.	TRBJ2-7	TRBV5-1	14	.	CASRERSGPYEQYF	TGCGCCAGCAGGGAACGGTCAGGGCCCTACGAGCAGTACTTC
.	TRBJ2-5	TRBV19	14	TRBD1	CASSPDRLQETQYF	TGTGCCAGTAGTCCGGACAGGCTCCAAGAGACCCAGTACTTC
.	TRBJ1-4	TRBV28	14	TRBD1	CASTRQGIKEKLFF	TGTGCCAGCACCAGACAGGGGATTAAGGAAAAACTGTTTTTT
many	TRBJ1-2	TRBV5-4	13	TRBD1	CASSSGTAYGYTF	TGTGCCAGCAGCTCCGGGACAGCCTATGGCTACACCTTC
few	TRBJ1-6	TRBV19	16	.	CASSKKAGSYNSPLHF	TGTGCCAGTAGTAAAAAAGCAGGAAGTTATAATTCACCCCTCCACTTT
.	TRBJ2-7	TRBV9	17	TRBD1	CASSVSAGTGSLDEQYF	TGTGCCAGCAGCGTTAGCGCCGGGACAGGGAGTTTAGACGAGCAGTACTTC
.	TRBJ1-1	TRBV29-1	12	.	CSVSLWNTEAFF	TGCAGCGTTAGCCTTTGGAACACTGAAGCTTTCTTT
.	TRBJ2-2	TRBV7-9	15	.	CASSRRTANTGELFF	TGTGCCAGCAGCCGCCGGACAGCGAACACCGGGGAGCTGTTTTTT
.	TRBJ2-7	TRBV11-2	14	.	CATSPNSGSYEQYF	TGTGCCACCTCACCCAATAGCGGATCCTACGAGCAGTACTTC
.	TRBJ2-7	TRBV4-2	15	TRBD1	CASSQSTGGGYEQYF	TGTGCCAGCAGCCAATCTACAGGGGGCGGGTACGAGCAGTACTTC
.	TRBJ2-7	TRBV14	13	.	CASSQARWAEQYF	TGTGCCAGCAGCCAAGCCAGGTGGGCCGAGCAGTACTTC
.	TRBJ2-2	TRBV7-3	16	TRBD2	CASSHQGLAFPGELFF	TGTGCCAGCAGCCACCAGGGACTAGCGTTCCCCGGGGAGCTGTTTTTT
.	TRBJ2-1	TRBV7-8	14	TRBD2	CASSLGLAGAEQFF	TGTGCCAGCAGCCTGGGACTAGCGGGAGCTGAGCAGTTCTTC
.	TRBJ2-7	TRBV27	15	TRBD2	CASSKEGTSAYEQYF	TGTGCCAGCTCCAAAGAAGGGACTAGCGCCTACGAGCAGTACTTC
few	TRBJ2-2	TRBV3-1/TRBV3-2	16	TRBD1	CASSQGQGENTGELFF	TGTGCCAGCAGCCAAGGACAGGGGGAAAACACCGGGGAGCTGTTTTTT
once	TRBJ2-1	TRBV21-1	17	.	CASSKLSREASYNEQFF	TGTGCCAGCAGCAAACTCTCGCGGGAGGCCTCCTACAATGAGCAGTTCTTC
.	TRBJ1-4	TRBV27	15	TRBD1	CASSTYRGTNEKLFF	TGTGCCAGCAGTACCTACAGGGGAACTAATGAAAAACTGTTTTTT
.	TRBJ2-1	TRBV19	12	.	CASTTGYNEQFF	TGTGCCAGTACCACAGGATACAATGAGCAGTTCTTC
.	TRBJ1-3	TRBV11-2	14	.	CASSRGVAGNTIYF	TGTGCCAGCAGCCGCGGGGTGGCCGGAAACACCATATATTTT
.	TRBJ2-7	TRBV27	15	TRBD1	CASSLTPHRGYEQYF	TGTGCCAGCAGTTTAACCCCTCACAGGGGTTACGAGCAGTACTTC
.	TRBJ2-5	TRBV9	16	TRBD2	CASSPSTSGVEETQYF	TGTGCCAGCAGTCCATCGACTAGCGGGGTAGAAGAGACCCAGTACTTC
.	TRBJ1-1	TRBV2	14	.	CATKISPDSDEAFF	TGTGCCACCAAAATCTCCCCTGACAGCGACGAAGCTTTCTTT
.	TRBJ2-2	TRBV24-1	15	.	CATSDSNTGSGELFF	TGTGCCACCAGTGATTCAAACACAGGGTCCGGGGAGCTGTTTTTT
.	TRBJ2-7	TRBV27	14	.	CASSLQGSSYEQYF	TGTGCCAGCAGCCTTCAGGGCAGCTCCTACGAGCAGTACTTC
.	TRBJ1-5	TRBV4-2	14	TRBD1	CASSLNRGNQPQHF	TGTGCCAGCAGCCTGAACAGGGGGAATCAGCCCCAGCATTTT
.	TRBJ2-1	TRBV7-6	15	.	CASSLAGDNYNEQFF	TGTGCCAGCAGCTTAGCAGGGGACAATTACAATGAGCAGTTCTTC
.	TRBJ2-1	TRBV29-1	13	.	CSVQGTLYNEQFF	TGCAGCGTTCAGGGGACACTCTACAATGAGCAGTTCTTC
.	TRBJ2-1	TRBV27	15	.	CASSALPGTYNEQFF	TGTGCCAGCAGTGCCTTACCCGGGACCTACAATGAGCAGTTCTTC
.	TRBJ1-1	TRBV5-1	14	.	CASSLGPSDTEAFF	TGCGCCAGCAGCTTGGGCCCCAGTGACACTGAAGCTTTCTTT
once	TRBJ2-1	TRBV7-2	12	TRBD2	CASSFRLAEQFF	TGTGCCAGCAGCTTCCGACTAGCTGAGCAGTTCTTC
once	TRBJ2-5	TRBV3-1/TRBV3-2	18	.	CASTEAKGARVSRETQYF	TGTGCCAGCACTGAGGCGAAAGGGGCTAGAGTCAGTCGGGAGACCCAGTACTTC
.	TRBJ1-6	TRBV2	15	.	CASRGIAGVDSPLHF	TGTGCCAGCAGGGGAATCGCAGGGGTTGATTCACCCCTCCACTTT
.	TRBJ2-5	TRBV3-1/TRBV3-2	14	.	CASSTRQGGETQYF	TGTGCCAGCAGCACTAGACAGGGAGGAGAGACCCAGTACTTC
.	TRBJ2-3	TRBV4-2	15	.	CASSHILAGTDTQYF	TGTGCCAGCAGCCATATCCTAGCTGGCACAGATACGCAGTATTTT
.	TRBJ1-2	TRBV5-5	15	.	CASSLAEGRDYGYTF	TGTGCCAGCAGCTTAGCAGAAGGGAGAGACTATGGCTACACCTTC
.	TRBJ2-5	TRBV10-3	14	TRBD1	CAISNRGRQETQYF	TGTGCCATCTCGAACAGGGGGAGGCAAGAGACCCAGTACTTC
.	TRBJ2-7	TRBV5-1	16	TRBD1	CASSQRARGQGYEQYF	TGCGCCAGCAGCCAGAGGGCGAGGGGACAGGGTTACGAGCAGTACTTC
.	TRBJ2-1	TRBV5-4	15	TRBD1	CASSGDRGPNNEQFF	TGTGCCAGCAGCGGGGACAGGGGGCCCAACAATGAGCAGTTCTTC
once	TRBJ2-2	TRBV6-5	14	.	CASATTGNTGELFF	TGTGCCAGCGCCACTACAGGGAACACCGGGGAGCTGTTTTTT
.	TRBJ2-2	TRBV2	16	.	CASREMRGGNTGELFF	TGTGCCAGCAGGGAAATGAGGGGGGGGAACACCGGGGAGCTGTTTTTT
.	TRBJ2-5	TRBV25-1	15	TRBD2	CASKGTSGYQETQYF	TGTGCCAGCAAGGGAACTAGCGGATACCAAGAGACCCAGTACTTC
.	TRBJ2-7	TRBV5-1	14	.	CASSLTTTRYEQYF	TGCGCCAGCAGCTTGACAACTACCCGCTACGAGCAGTACTTC
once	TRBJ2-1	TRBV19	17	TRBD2	CASSIDSPGLAGDEQFF	TGTGCCAGTAGTATAGATTCCCCTGGACTAGCGGGGGATGAGCAGTTCTTC
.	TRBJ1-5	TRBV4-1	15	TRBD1	CASSLDRGGRQPQHF	TGCGCCAGCAGCCTCGACAGGGGGGGTAGACAGCCCCAGCATTTT
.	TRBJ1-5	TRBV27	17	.	CASSPQSAPPSNQPQHF	TGTGCCAGCAGTCCCCAGTCCGCCCCTCCGAGCAATCAGCCCCAGCATTTT
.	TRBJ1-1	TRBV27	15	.	CASRDGHLGHTEAFF	TGTGCCAGCAGAGACGGACACTTGGGGCACACTGAAGCTTTCTTT
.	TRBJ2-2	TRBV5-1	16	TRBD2	CASSINYGLESGELFF	TGCGCCAGCAGCATAAATTACGGACTAGAGAGCGGGGAGCTGTTTTTT
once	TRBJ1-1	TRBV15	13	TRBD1	CATRDSFNTEAFF	TGTGCCACTCGGGACAGCTTCAACACTGAAGCTTTCTTT
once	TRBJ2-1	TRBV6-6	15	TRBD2	CASSRSSGGEAEQFF	TGTGCCAGCAGTAGAAGTAGCGGGGGGGAGGCTGAGCAGTTCTTC
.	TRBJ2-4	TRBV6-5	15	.	CASRGRRVGEDIQYF	TGTGCCAGCAGGGGCCGGAGGGTCGGGGAAGACATTCAGTACTTC
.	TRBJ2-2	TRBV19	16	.	CASSIGLAIYTGELFF	TGTGCCAGTAGTATCGGTCTAGCGATCTACACCGGGGAGCTGTTTTTT
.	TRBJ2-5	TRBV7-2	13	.	CASSFRGLETQYF	TGTGCCAGCAGCTTCAGGGGATTGGAGACCCAGTACTTC
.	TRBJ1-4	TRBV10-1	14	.	CASSTGGAGEKLFF	TGCGCCAGCAGTACGGGGGGCGCCGGGGAAAAACTGTTTTTT